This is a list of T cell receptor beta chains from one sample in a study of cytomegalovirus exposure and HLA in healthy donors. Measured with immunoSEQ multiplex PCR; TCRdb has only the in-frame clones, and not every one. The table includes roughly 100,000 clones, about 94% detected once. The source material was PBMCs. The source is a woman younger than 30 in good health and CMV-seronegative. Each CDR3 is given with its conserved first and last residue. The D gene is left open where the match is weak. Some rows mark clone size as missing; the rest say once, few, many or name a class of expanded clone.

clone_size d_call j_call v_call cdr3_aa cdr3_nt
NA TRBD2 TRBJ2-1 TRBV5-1 CASSSSGGLYNEQFF TGCGCCAGCAGCTCCAGCGGGGGGCTGTACAATGAGCAGTTCTTC
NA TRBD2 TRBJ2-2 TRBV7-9 CASSTSLLAGGPGELFF TGTGCCAGCAGCACCTCCCTACTAGCGGGAGGGCCCGGGGAGCTGTTTTTT
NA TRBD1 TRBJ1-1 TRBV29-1 CSVVRGQDAEAFF TGCAGCGTTGTAAGGGGGCAGGACGCTGAAGCTTTCTTT
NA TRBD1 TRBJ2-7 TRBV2 CASIQGSQSYEQYF TGTGCCAGCATACAGGGGTCCCAATCCTACGAGCAGTACTTC
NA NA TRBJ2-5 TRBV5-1 CASITGPGQQETQYF TGCGCCAGCATAACAGGTCCTGGACAACAAGAGACCCAGTACTTC
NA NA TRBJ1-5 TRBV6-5 CASSYSGFQPQHF TGTGCCAGCAGTTATTCAGGGTTCCAGCCCCAGCATTTT
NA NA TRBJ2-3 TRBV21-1 CASSKDRAETDTQYF TGTGCCAGCAGCAAAGACAGGGCTGAGACAGATACGCAGTATTTT
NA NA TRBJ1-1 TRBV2 CASPGNMNTEAFF TGTGCCAGCCCGGGGAATATGAACACTGAAGCTTTCTTT
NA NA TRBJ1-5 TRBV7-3 CASRGGRVGQPQHF TGTGCCAGCAGAGGTGGGCGGGTAGGTCAGCCCCAGCATTTT
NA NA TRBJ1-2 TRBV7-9 CASSLIVSSNYGYTF TGTGCCAGCAGCTTAATAGTCTCTTCTAACTATGGCTACACCTTC
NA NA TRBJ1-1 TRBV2 CASNAGGRRTEAFF TGTGCCAGCAACGCGGGGGGGCGGCGCACTGAAGCTTTCTTT
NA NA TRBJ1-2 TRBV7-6 CASSLGGNYGYTF TGTGCCAGCAGCTTAGGCGGGAACTATGGCTACACCTTC
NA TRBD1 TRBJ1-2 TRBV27 CASSRQGLTYGYTF TGTGCCAGCAGCCGACAGGGACTGACCTATGGCTACACCTTC
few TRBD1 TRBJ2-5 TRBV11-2 CASSIQGARTETQYF TGTGCCAGCAGCATACAGGGGGCGCGCACGGAGACCCAGTACTTC
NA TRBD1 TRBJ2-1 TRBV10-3 CAIRGQGVSYNEQFF TGTGCCATCCGAGGACAGGGCGTTTCCTACAATGAGCAGTTCTTC
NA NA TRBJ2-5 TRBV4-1 CASSQGLDRDWRRETQYF TGCGCCAGCAGCCAAGGCTTGGACCGGGACTGGCGCAGAGAGACCCAGTACTTC
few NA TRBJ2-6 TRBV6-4 CASSDGGGGANVLTF TGTGCCAGCAGTGACGGGGGCGGGGGGGCCAACGTCCTGACTTTC
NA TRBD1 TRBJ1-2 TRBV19 CASSYGDSPTYGYTF TGTGCCAGTAGTTACGGGGACAGCCCGACATATGGCTACACCTTC
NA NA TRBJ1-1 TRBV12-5 CASGPSFAEAFF TGTGCTAGTGGTCCCTCGTTTGCTGAAGCTTTCTTT
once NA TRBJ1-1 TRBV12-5 CASGLESLNTEAFF TGTGCTAGTGGTTTGGAAAGCCTGAACACTGAAGCTTTCTTT
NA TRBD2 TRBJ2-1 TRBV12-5 CASGLALVLAEAPTNNEQFF TGTGCTAGTGGTTTGGCTCTGGTCCTAGCGGAGGCCCCCACAAACAATGAGCAGTTCTTC
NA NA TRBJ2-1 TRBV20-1 CSASPGDEQFF TGCAGTGCTAGTCCGGGGGATGAGCAGTTCTTC
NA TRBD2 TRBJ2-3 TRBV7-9 CASSTGGGLVTDTQYF TGTGCCAGCAGCACCGGGGGGGGCCTCGTCACAGATACGCAGTATTTT
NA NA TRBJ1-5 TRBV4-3 CASSQDRVGARVGQPQHF TGCGCCAGCAGCCAAGATCGGGTAGGGGCCAGGGTCGGTCAGCCCCAGCATTTT
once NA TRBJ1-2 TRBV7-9 CASSSTENYGYTF TGTGCCAGCAGCTCAACAGAAAACTATGGCTACACCTTC
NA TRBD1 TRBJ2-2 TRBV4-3 CASSQGTGTGELFF TGCGCCAGCAGCCAAGGGACAGGCACCGGGGAGCTGTTTTTT
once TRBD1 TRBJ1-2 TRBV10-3 CAISGGQGAGYGYTF TGTGCCATCAGTGGGGGACAGGGGGCCGGCTATGGCTACACCTTC
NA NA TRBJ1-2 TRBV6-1 CASSEATGFFYGYTF TGTGCCAGCAGTGAAGCAACAGGGTTTTTCTATGGCTACACCTTC
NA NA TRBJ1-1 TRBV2 CASSEGGGGVFEAFF TGTGCCAGCAGTGAAGGCGGAGGGGGGGTATTTGAAGCTTTCTTT
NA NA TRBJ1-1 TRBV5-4 CASSLTGRTEAFF TGTGCCAGCAGCTTGACGGGTAGAACTGAAGCTTTCTTT
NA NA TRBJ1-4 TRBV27 CASRAGVANEKLFF TGTGCCAGCAGAGCGGGGGTAGCTAATGAAAAACTGTTTTTT
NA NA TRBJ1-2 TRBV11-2 CASSLAGRGYTF TGTGCCAGCAGCTTAGCGGGGAGAGGCTACACCTTC
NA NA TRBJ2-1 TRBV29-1 CSVDSPLSEQFF TGCAGCGTTGATTCCCCTCTGAGTGAGCAGTTCTTC
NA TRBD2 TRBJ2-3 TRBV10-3 CATFTPLAGPSTDTQYF TGTGCCACCTTCACCCCCCTAGCGGGACCTAGCACAGATACGCAGTATTTT
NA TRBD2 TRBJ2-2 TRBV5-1 CASSLGALAGDTGELFF TGCGCCAGCAGCTTGGGCGCGCTAGCGGGAGACACCGGGGAGCTGTTTTTT
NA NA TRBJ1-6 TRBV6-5 CASSPVAYAPPLHF TGTGCCAGCAGCCCCGTGGCTTACGCACCACCCCTCCACTTT
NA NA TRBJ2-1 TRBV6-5 CASSYLRESYNEQFF TGTGCCAGCAGTTACTTGCGGGAATCCTACAATGAGCAGTTCTTC
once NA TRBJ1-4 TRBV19 CASSPSSSTNEKLFF TGTGCCAGTAGTCCTTCCAGTTCAACTAATGAAAAACTGTTTTTT
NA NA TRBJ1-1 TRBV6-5 CASSYLSHTEAFF TGTGCCAGCAGTTACTTGAGCCATACTGAAGCTTTCTTT
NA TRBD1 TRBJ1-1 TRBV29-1 CSARTGNTEAFF TGCAGCGCCCGGACAGGGAACACTGAAGCTTTCTTT
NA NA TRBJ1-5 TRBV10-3 CAGGGGTDQPQHF TGTGCGGGCGGGGGTGGTACGGATCAGCCCCAGCATTTT
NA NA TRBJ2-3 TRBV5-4 CASSQSTDTQYF TGTGCCAGCAGCCAAAGCACAGATACGCAGTATTTT
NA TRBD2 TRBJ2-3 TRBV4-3 CASSQEPSSGGPSTDTQYF TGCGCCAGCAGCCAAGAACCGTCTAGCGGGGGCCCTAGCACAGATACGCAGTATTTT
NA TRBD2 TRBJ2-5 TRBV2 CASSELAEQETQYF TGTGCCAGCAGTGAACTAGCGGAACAAGAGACCCAGTACTTC
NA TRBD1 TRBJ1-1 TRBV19 CASSRGGLGRITEAFF TGTGCCAGTAGTCGAGGGGGCCTAGGAAGGATCACTGAAGCTTTCTTT
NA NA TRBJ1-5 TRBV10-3 CAISENGGDQPQHF TGTGCCATCAGTGAGAATGGGGGGGATCAGCCCCAGCATTTT
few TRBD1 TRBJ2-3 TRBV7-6 CASSLGTGKDTQYF TGTGCCAGCAGCTTAGGGACAGGGAAAGATACGCAGTATTTT
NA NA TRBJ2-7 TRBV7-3 CASSLTASERYEQYF TGTGCCAGCAGCTTAACGGCTAGCGAGCGATACGAGCAGTACTTC
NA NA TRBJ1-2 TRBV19 CASSITHSPANYGYTF TGTGCCAGTAGTATAACCCACAGCCCAGCTAACTATGGCTACACCTTC
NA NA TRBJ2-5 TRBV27 CASSQTQGRQTQYF TGTGCCAGCAGTCAGACCCAGGGCAGGCAGACCCAGTACTTC
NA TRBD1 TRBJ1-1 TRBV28 CASTTGGRTEAFF TGTGCCAGTACCACAGGGGGCAGGACTGAAGCTTTCTTT
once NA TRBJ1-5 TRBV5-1 CASSLHSNQPQHF TGCGCCAGCAGCTTGCATAGCAATCAGCCCCAGCATTTT
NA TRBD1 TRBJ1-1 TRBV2 CASSEDRATEAFF TGTGCCAGCAGTGAGGACAGGGCTACTGAAGCTTTCTTT
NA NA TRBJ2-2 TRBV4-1 CASSQEGASLAAGELFF TGCGCCAGCAGCCAAGAAGGAGCTAGTCTTGCCGCCGGGGAGCTGTTTTTT